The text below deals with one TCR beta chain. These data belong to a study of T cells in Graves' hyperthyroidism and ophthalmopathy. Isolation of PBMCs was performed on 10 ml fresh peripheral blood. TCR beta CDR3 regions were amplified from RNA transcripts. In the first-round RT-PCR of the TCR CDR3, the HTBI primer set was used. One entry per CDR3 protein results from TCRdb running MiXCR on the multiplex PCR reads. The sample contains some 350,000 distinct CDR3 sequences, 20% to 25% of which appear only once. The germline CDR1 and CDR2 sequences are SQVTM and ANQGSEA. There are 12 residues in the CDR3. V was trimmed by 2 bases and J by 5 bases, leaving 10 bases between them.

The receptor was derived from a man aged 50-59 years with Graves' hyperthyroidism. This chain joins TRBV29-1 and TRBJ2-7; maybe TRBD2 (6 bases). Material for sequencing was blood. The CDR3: CSVESGDHEQYF. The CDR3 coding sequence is TGCAGCGTTGAATCGGGGGACCACGAGCAGTACTTC.